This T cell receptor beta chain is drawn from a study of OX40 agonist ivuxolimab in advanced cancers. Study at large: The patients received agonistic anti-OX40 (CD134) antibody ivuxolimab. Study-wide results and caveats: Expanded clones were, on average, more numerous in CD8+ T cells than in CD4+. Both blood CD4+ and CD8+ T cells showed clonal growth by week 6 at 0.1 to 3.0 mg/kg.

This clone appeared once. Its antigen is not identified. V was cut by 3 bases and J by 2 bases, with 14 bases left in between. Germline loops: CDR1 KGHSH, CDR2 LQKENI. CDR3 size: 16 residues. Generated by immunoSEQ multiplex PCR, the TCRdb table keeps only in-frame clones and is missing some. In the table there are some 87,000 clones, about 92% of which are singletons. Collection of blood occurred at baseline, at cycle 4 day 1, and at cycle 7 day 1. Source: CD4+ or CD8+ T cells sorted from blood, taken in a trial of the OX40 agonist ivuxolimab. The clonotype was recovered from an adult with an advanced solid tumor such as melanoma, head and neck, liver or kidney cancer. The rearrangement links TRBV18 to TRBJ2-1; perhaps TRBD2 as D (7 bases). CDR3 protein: CASSPPGAGAYNEQFF. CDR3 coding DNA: TGTGCCAGCTCACCCCCGGGGGCGGGGGCCTACAATGAGCAGTTCTTC.